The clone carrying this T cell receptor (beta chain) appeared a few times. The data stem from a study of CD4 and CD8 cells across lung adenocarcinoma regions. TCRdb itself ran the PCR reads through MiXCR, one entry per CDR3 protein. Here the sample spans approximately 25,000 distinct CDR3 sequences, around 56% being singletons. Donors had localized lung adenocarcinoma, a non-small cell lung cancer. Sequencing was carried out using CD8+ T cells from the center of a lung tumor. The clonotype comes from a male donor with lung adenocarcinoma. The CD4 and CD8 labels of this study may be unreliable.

CDR3 DNA: TGTGCCAGCAGCTCCGACAGGGGACGATCCTACAATGAGCAGTTCTTC. Amino acids: CASSSDRGRSYNEQFF. This chain connects TRBV6-1 to TRBJ2-1; TRBD1 matches 8 bases. The V gene end was trimmed by 6 bases and the J gene end by 1 base; junction bases not matched to a gene: 8. Germline V gene sequence: CDR1 MNHNS, CDR2 SASEGT. There are 16 residues in the CDR3.